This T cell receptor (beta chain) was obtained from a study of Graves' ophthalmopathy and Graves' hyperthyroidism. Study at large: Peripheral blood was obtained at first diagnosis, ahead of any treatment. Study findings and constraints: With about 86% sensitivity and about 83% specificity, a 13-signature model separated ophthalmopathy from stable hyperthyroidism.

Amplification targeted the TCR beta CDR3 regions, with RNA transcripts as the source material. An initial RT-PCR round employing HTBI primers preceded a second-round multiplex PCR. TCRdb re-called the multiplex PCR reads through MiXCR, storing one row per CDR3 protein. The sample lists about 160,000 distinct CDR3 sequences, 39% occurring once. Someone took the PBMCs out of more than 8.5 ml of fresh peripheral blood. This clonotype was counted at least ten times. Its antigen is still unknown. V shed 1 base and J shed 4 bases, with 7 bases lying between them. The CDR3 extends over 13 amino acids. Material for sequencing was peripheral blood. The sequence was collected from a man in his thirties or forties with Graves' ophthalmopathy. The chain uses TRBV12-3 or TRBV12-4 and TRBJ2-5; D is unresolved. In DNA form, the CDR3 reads TGTGCCAGCAGTTTAGTAAGCCCAGAGACCCAGTACTTC. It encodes CASSLVSPETQYF.